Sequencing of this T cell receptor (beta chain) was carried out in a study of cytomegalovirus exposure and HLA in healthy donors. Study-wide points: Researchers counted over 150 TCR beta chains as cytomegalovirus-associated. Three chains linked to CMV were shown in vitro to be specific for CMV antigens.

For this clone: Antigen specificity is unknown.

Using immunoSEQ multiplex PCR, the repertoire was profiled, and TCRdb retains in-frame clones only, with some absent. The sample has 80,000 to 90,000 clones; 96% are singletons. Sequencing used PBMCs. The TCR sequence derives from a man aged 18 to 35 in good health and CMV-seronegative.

The CDR3 here is CASNTVSSTDTQYF. CDR3 nucleotides: TGTGCCAGCAACACAGTTTCTAGCACAGATACGCAGTATTTT. The chain carries TRBV28 and TRBJ2-3; no firm D call. Germline V CDR1 and CDR2: MDHEN, SYDVKM. V was cut by 7 bases and J by 0 bases, with 11 bases left in between. This CDR3 is 14 amino acids long.